A selection of T cell receptor beta chains follows, all from one sample in a study of shared clonotypes between healthy human individuals. The table came from immunoSEQ multiplex PCR; TCRdb's copy has only in-frame clones and leaves some out. Here the sample spans some 2,500,000 clones, roughly 90% being singletons. Sequenced: naive CD4+ T cells from PBMCs. The receptors here all came from a man in his late teens or twenties in good health. Some clones in this sample may be carry-over from other donors' samples. CDR3s include the opening cysteine and the closing phenylalanine or tryptophan. Fields, in order: J gene, clone size, V gene, D gene, CDR3 protein, CDR3 DNA. The D gene is left open where the match is weak. The size of a clone is reported for some rows only, either as once, few or many, or as a class for expanded clones.

TRBJ2-5 . TRBV18 . CASSPPGTNQETQYF TGTGCCAGCTCACCACCCGGGACAAACCAAGAGACCCAGTACTTC
TRBJ2-5 . TRBV6-5 TRBD1 CASSYRTGGLETQYF TGTGCCAGCAGTTACCGGACAGGGGGCCTAGAGACCCAGTACTTC
TRBJ1-3 . TRBV1 . CTSSPLPGAGGNTIYF TGCACCAGCAGCCCACTTCCAGGGGCGGGAGGAAACACCATATATTTT
TRBJ2-6 . TRBV5-1 TRBD1 CASRQTGSGANVLTF TGCGCCAGCAGACAGACAGGGTCTGGGGCCAACGTCCTGACTTTC
TRBJ2-3 . TRBV11-2 . CASSLGFAGGAVDTQYF TGTGCCAGCAGCTTGGGGTTCGCCGGAGGGGCAGTCGATACGCAGTATTTT
TRBJ2-7 . TRBV7-2 . CASSLLSGAGSTYEQYF TGTGCCAGCAGCTTATTATCAGGTGCAGGATCAACCTACGAGCAGTACTTC
TRBJ1-5 . TRBV15 . CATSRDRVSGNQPQHF TGTGCCACCAGCAGAGACAGGGTATCCGGCAATCAGCCCCAGCATTTT
TRBJ2-3 . TRBV10-1 . CASSEPGDTQYF TGCGCCAGCAGTGAACCGGGGGATACGCAGTATTTT
TRBJ1-5 . TRBV5-1 . CASSLEGEEPQHF TGCGCCAGCAGCTTGGAGGGCGAGGAGCCCCAGCATTTT
TRBJ2-1 . TRBV7-9 TRBD2 CASSISGSPYNEQFF TGTGCCAGCAGCATTAGCGGGAGCCCCTACAATGAGCAGTTCTTC
TRBJ2-3 . TRBV5-1 TRBD1 CASSPGTGSSPTDTQYF TGCGCCAGCAGCCCGGGGACAGGGTCTTCACCCACAGATACGCAGTATTTT
TRBJ1-1 . TRBV18 . CASSLSTETNTEAFF TGTGCCAGCTCACTATCGACAGAGACTAACACTGAAGCTTTCTTT
TRBJ2-7 . TRBV30 TRBD2 CAWSAGTSGAYEQYF TGTGCCTGGAGCGCTGGGACTAGCGGGGCCTACGAGCAGTACTTC
TRBJ1-1 few TRBV18 . CASSPRAGEAFF TGTGCCAGCTCACCACGGGCCGGAGAAGCTTTCTTT